This TCR beta chain was captured in a study of cytomegalovirus exposure and HLA in healthy donors. Profiling relied on immunoSEQ multiplex PCR, and the TCRdb table lists in-frame clones only, not all of them. Of approximately 260,000 clones listed, 86% were seen once; the top ten hold over 0.95%. V gave up 5 bases and J gave up 2 bases; unmatched junction bases: 13. This CDR3 spans 18 amino acids. CDR1 is SEHNR and CDR2 is FQNEAQ in the germline V gene (reference sequence). The TCR was taken from a young woman in good health and CMV-seronegative. Sequenced input: PBMCs. The chain uses TRBV7-9 and TRBJ2-7; 12 bases map to TRBD2. In nucleotides, the CDR3 is TGTGCCAGCAGCCCATGGCCCGGGACTAGCGGGCAAGCCTACGAGCAGTACTTC. Translation: CASSPWPGTSGQAYEQYF.